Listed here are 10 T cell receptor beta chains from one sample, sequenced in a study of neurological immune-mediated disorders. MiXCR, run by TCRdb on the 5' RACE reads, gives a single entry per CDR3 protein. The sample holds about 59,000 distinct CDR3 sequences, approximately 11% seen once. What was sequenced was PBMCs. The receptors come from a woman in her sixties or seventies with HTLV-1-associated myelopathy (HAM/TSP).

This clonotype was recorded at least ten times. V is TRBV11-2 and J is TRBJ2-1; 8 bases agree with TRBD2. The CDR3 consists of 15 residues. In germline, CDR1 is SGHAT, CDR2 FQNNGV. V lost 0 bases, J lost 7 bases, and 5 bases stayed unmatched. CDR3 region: CASSLDPAGGNEQFF. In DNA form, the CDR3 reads TGTGCCAGCAGCTTAGATCCTGCGGGGGGAAATGAGCAGTTCTTC.

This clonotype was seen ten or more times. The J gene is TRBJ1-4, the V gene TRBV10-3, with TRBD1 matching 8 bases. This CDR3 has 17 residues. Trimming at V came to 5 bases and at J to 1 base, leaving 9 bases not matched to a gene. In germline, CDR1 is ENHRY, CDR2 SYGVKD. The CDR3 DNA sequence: TGTGCCATCAGTCCCGGGACAGGAACCGGAACTAATGAAAAACTGTTTTTT. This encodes CAISPGTGTGTNEKLFF.

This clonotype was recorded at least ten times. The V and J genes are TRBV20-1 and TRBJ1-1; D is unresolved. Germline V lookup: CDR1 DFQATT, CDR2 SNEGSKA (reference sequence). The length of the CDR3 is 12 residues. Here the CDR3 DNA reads TGCAGAGCGGATGGGATGAACACTGAAGCTTTCTTT. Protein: CRADGMNTEAFF.

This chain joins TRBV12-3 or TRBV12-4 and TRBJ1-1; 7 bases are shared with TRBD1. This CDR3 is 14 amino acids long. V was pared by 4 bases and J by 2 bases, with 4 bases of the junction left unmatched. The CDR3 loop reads CASSSTGYNTEAFF. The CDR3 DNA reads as TGTGCCAGCAGTTCGACAGGGTACAACACTGAAGCTTTCTTT.

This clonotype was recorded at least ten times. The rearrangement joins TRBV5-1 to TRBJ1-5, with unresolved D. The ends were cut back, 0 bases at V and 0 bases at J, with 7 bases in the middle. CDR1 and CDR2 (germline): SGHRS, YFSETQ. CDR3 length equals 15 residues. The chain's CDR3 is CASSLDGYSNQPQHF. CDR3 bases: TGCGCCAGCAGCTTGGACGGGTATAGCAATCAGCCCCAGCATTTT. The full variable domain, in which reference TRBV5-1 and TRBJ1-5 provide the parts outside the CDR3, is KAGVTQTPRYLIKTRGQQVTLSCSPISGHRSVSWYQQTPGQGLQFLFEYFSETQRNKGNFPGRFSGRQFSNSRSEMNVSTLELGDSALYLCASSLDGYSNQPQHFGDGTRLSIL.

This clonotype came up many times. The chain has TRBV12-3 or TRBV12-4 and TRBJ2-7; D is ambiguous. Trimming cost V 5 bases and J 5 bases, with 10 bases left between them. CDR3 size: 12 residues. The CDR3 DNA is TGTGCCAGCAGTCTTTCCAGCGACGAGCAGTACTTC. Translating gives CASSLSSDEQYF.

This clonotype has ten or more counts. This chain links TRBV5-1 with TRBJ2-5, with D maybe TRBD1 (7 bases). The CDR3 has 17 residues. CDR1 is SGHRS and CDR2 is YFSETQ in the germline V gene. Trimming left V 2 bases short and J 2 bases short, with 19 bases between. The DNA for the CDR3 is TGCGCCAGCAGCTTCTGGGACTCGACAGGGCCACAAGAGACCCAGTACTTC. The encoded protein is CASSFWDSTGPQETQYF. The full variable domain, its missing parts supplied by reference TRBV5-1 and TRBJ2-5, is KAGVTQTPRYLIKTRGQQVTLSCSPISGHRSVSWYQQTPGQGLQFLFEYFSETQRNKGNFPGRFSGRQFSNSRSEMNVSTLELGDSALYLCASSFWDSTGPQETQYFGPGTRLLVL.

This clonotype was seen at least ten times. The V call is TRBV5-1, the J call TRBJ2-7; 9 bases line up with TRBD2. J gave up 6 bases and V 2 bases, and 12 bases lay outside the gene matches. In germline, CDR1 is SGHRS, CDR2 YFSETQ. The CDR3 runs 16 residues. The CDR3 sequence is CASSLASGISGSEQYF. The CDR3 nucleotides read TGCGCCAGCAGCTTAGCTAGCGGGATAAGCGGTAGCGAGCAGTACTTC.

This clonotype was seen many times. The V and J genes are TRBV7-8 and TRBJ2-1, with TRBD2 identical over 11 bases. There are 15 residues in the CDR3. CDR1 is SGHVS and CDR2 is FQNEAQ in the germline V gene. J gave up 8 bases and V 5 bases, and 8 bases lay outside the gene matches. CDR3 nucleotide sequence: TGTGCCAGCAGCCCTCGGGATAGCGGGAGGGATGAGCAGTTCTTC. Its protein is CASSPRDSGRDEQFF.

The CDR3, as DNA: TGCAGTGCTAGAGATCGTTCAGGGGGCCGATGGGATACGCAGTATTTT. Translation: CSARDRSGGRWDTQYF. This rearrangement joins TRBV20-1 to TRBJ2-3, with 8 bases aligning to TRBD1. This CDR3 has 16 amino acids. Per the germline V gene, CDR1 is DFQATT and CDR2 is SNEGSKA (reference sequence). V lost 0 bases and J lost 6; bases outside the gene matches: 11.